This is a list of T cell receptor beta chains from one sample in a study of T-cell memory formation after mild COVID-19. TCRdb itself ran the 5' RACE reads through MiXCR, one entry per CDR3 protein. Seen here are 100,000 to 150,000 distinct CDR3 sequences, about 6% observed once, and the top ten hold approximately 2.3%. The sample taken for sequencing was PBMCs or a T cell subset sorted from them (not recorded which). All receptors derive from an adult woman who had mild COVID-19 (a few samples of this study predate the infection). Cell type and time point are not known. Both conserved end residues are part of each CDR3. D genes are given only for firm matches. Size is omitted from some rows. Given values are once, few, many or a class for expanded clones.

TRBJ1-5,-,TRBV7-2,TRBD1,TGTGCCAGCAGCTTACGTCAGGGGGCAAGCTCCTACGTTAGCAATCAGCCCCAGCATTTT,CASSLRQGASSYVSNQPQHF
TRBJ2-3,few,TRBV29-1,-,TGCAGCGTCCGGACAGTTCTCACAGATACGCAGTATTTT,CSVRTVLTDTQYF
TRBJ2-2,-,TRBV18,-,TGTGCCAGCTCACCAAGGACCGGGACGGAGCGGCTGTTTTTT,CASSPRTGTERLFF
TRBJ2-1,many,TRBV7-2,-,TGTGCCAGCAGCTTAATGGGGTCCCGAACCTACAATGAGCAGTTCTTC,CASSLMGSRTYNEQFF
TRBJ2-7,-,TRBV18,TRBD1,TGTGCCAGCTCACCAGACAGGGTGGACCGGCAGTACTTC,CASSPDRVDRQYF
TRBJ2-2,many,TRBV3-1,-,TGTGCCAGCAGCCGCGACACCGGGGAGCTGTTTTTT,CASSRDTGELFF
TRBJ1-1,many,TRBV24-1,-,TGTGCCACCAGTGAAGGGGTGAACACTGAAGCTTTCTTT,CATSEGVNTEAFF
TRBJ2-3,few,TRBV4-1,-,TGCGCCAGCAGCCAGAACCGAGGGGGCGGAGGGGTACATACGCAGTATTTT,CASSQNRGGGGVHTQYF
TRBJ1-5,-,TRBV20-1,TRBD1,TGCAGTGCTCCGACGGTAGGGGGCCCAAAAGCCAAAAATCAGCCCCAGCATTTT,CSAPTVGGPKAKNQPQHF
TRBJ2-5,-,TRBV4-2,-,TGTGCCAGCAGCCAAGCTACTTTAGGGCTACAAGAGACCCAGTACTTC,CASSQATLGLQETQYF
TRBJ2-7,many,TRBV6-5,-,TGTGCCAGCAGTTACTCGCAGGGCTACGAGCAGTACTTC,CASSYSQGYEQYF
TRBJ1-1,many,TRBV3-1,-,TGTGCCAGCAGCCAAGGGTCCGGGACTGAAGCTTTCTTT,CASSQGSGTEAFF
TRBJ1-2,few,TRBV12-3/TRBV12-4,-,TGTGCCAGCAGTTCGGGACCGACATATGGCTACACCTTC,CASSSGPTYGYTF
TRBJ1-1,-,TRBV19,-,TGTGCCAGTAGTATAGATTCAGGGAACACTGAAGCTTTCTTT,CASSIDSGNTEAFF
TRBJ2-7,many,TRBV10-3,-,TGTGCCATCAGTGAGTCTCAGGTTGGCGAGCAGTACTTC,CAISESQVGEQYF
TRBJ2-6,-,TRBV20-1,-,TGCAGTGCTAGGCTCGGGGGGCCTATGGGCTCTGGGGCCAACGTCCTGACTTTC,CSARLGGPMGSGANVLTF
TRBJ1-3,few,TRBV11-2,TRBD1,TGTGCCAGCAGCGGGGACAGGAGCTCTGGAAACACCATATATTTT,CASSGDRSSGNTIYF
TRBJ2-7,-,TRBV6-6,-,TGTGCCAGCAGCCGAGCGCGGCAGGGGAGCTACGAGCAGTACTTC,CASSRARQGSYEQYF
TRBJ2-2,many,TRBV12-3/TRBV12-4,TRBD1,TGTGCCAGCAGTCACAGGGGGAAGAGCACCGGGGAGCTGTTTTTT,CASSHRGKSTGELFF
TRBJ2-3,-,TRBV20-1,-,TGCAGTGCTAGGGACGGAATATATACGCAGTATTTT,CSARDGIYTQYF
TRBJ2-1,few,TRBV12-3/TRBV12-4,TRBD2,TGTGCCAGCAGTCTAGCGGGAGGGCTTTATGAGCAGTTCTTC,CASSLAGGLYEQFF
TRBJ2-4,many,TRBV5-1,TRBD2,TGCGCCAGCAGCTTGTGGGCTAGCGGAGCCAAAAACATTCAGTACTTC,CASSLWASGAKNIQYF
TRBJ1-5,-,TRBV20-1,TRBD1,TGCAGTGCTAAATATACCGGGACAGGGGGCAATCAGCCCCAGCATTTT,CSAKYTGTGGNQPQHF
TRBJ1-2,few,TRBV29-1,-,TGCAGCGTTGAAATGGCGGGGGCCAACGGCTACACCTTC,CSVEMAGANGYTF
TRBJ1-1,few,TRBV5-1,TRBD1,TGCGCCAGCAGCTCCCGGACAGGGGGCGCGACTGAAGCTTTCTTT,CASSSRTGGATEAFF
TRBJ2-2,few,TRBV7-3,TRBD1,TGTGCCAGCAGCGCCAGACAGGGCCGGGAGCTGTTTTTT,CASSARQGRELFF
TRBJ2-7,few,TRBV4-1,TRBD1,TGCGCCAGCAGCCAACTCGGAATCCGGGACAGGTCCTACGAGCAGTACTTC,CASSQLGIRDRSYEQYF
TRBJ2-2,-,TRBV20-1,-,TGCAGTGCTGGGACTTGGGCCCCCGGGGAGCTGTTTTTT,CSAGTWAPGELFF
TRBJ1-2,few,TRBV19,TRBD1,TGTGCCAGTAGTTCGACAGGGCTTTTTGGCTACACCTTC,CASSSTGLFGYTF
TRBJ1-1,-,TRBV6-5,-,TGTGCCAGCAGCCGTCTCACAGGGTCTTCCTCGAACACTGAAGCTTTCTTT,CASSRLTGSSSNTEAFF
TRBJ2-1,-,TRBV29-1,TRBD2,TGCAGCGTTGAAGGCCCTGCGGGGGGCTCCTACAATGAGCAGTTCTTC,CSVEGPAGGSYNEQFF
TRBJ1-2,-,TRBV2,-,TGTGCCAGCAGGGCATCTGCGGGGCCCTCTAACTATGGCTACACCTTC,CASRASAGPSNYGYTF
TRBJ2-1,many,TRBV7-8,TRBD2,TGTGCCAGCAGCTATCAGCGGGGGGAGTACAATGAGCAGTTCTTC,CASSYQRGEYNEQFF
TRBJ2-7,-,TRBV7-2,TRBD2,TGTGCCAGCAGCGTGACTAGCGGGGGAGCTCTCTACGAGCAGTACTTC,CASSVTSGGALYEQYF
TRBJ2-3,many,TRBV20-1,-,TGCAGTGCTAGCTCGTCCAGCACAGATACGCAGTATTTT,CSASSSSTDTQYF
TRBJ1-1,-,TRBV7-8,TRBD1,TGTGCCAGCAGCCCCAGGGGGGTGGTTCTTACGTACGCTGAAGCTTTCTTT,CASSPRGVVLTYAEAFF
TRBJ2-7,few,TRBV30,-,TGTGCCTGGAGTGTACGGATCGAGCAGTACTTC,CAWSVRIEQYF
TRBJ2-7,few,TRBV27,-,TGTGCCAGCAGTACCCCGGGACGCACCGAGCAGTACTTC,CASSTPGRTEQYF
TRBJ1-5,many,TRBV20-1,-,TGCAGTGCTAGAGATCAAGGTCAGCCCCAGCATTTT,CSARDQGQPQHF
TRBJ2-7,-,TRBV5-1,TRBD2,TGCGCCAGCAGCCTGCGCCCCGGGGGGTCCTACGAGCAGTACTTC,CASSLRPGGSYEQYF
TRBJ2-1,-,TRBV6-6,TRBD2,TGTGCCAGCAGTTACGAACTTAGCGGGAGGGCCTCACCCACGTTC,CASSYELSGRASPTF
TRBJ2-2,few,TRBV15,TRBD2,TGTGCCACCAGCAAACTCCGGGGTGGAGCGGGAGGGCATCATTCCGGGGAGCTGTTTTTT,CATSKLRGGAGGHHSGELFF
TRBJ2-3,-,TRBV6-2/TRBV6-3,-,TGTGCCAGCAGTTACGCGCGGTTGGCAGATACGCAGTATTTT,CASSYARLADTQYF
TRBJ2-1,few,TRBV7-2,-,TGTGCCAGCAGCTTCCGGAGATCCCCTTACAATGAGCAGTTCTTC,CASSFRRSPYNEQFF
TRBJ2-2,many,TRBV7-2,TRBD2,TGTGCCAGCAGCCCCAGCGGGAGCACCGGGGAGCTGTTTTTT,CASSPSGSTGELFF
TRBJ2-1,few,TRBV9,-,TGTGCCAGCAGCGTGCAGACGTCAATGAGTGGTGAGCAGTTCTTC,CASSVQTSMSGEQFF